Below, 13 T cell receptor beta chains from the same sample are listed, as sequenced in a study of T-cell reconstitution after alpha-beta-depleted transplantation in children. As it was prepared, the TCRbeta library received unique molecular identifiers. TCRdb analysed the PCR reads with MiXCR anew, one entry per CDR3 protein. The sample includes about 240,000 distinct CDR3 sequences, 12% of them seen just once. This specimen consisted of PBMCs from the stem cell graft donor, obtained from the stem cell graft. These receptors all stem from a human donor who donated a stem cell graft to a child with acute lymphoblastic leukemia.

The chain uses TRBV30 and TRBJ2-1, with D possibly TRBD2 on 6 matching bases. There are 15 residues in the CDR3. CDR1 is GTSNPN and CDR2 is SVGIG in the germline V gene (reference sequence). V was clipped by 1 base and J by 7 bases, with 17 bases between them. CDR3 sequence reads: CAWSATLRGGNEQFF. The CDR3 DNA reads as TGTGCCTGGAGTGCAACACTACGAGGAGGGAATGAGCAGTTCTTC. Together with reference TRBV30 and TRBJ2-1, the CDR3 gives the full variable domain: SQTIHQWPATLVQPVGSPLSLECTVEGTSNPNLYWYRQAAGRGLQLLFYSVGIGQISSEVPQNLSASRPQDRQFILSSKKLLLSDSGFYLCAWSATLRGGNEQFFGPGTRLTVL.

This clonotype was seen ten or more times. The chain uses TRBV7-9 and TRBJ1-6; D remains ambiguous. The CDR3 spans 15 residues. The V end was cut by 5 bases, the J end by 8 bases, with 16 bases between. Germline V gene sequence: CDR1 SEHNR, CDR2 FQNEAQ (reference sequence). The CDR3: CASSPDGGSYSPLHF. CDR3 sequence (DNA): TGTGCCAGCAGCCCGGACGGTGGGAGTTATTCACCCCTCCACTTT.

This sequence joins TRBV5-1 and TRBJ1-4, with a weak D call TRBD1 (6 bases). Per the germline V gene, CDR1 is SGHRS and CDR2 is YFSETQ. V was shortened by 1 base and J by 5 bases, with 12 bases between the two germline ends. The CDR3 is 15 amino acids. The CDR3 DNA is TGCGCCAGCAGCTTGAGCGGGAGGGGGAATGAAAAACTGTTTTTT. It encodes CASSLSGRGNEKLFF.

Concerning this clonotype: This may come from a read error, since a much larger clone is one base off. This rearrangement joins TRBV15 to TRBJ1-2, with TRBD1 matching over 10 bases. Germline V CDR1 and CDR2: LNHNV, YYDKDF (reference sequence). J was trimmed by 1 base and V by 4 bases; bases with no gene match: 3. This CDR3 has 15 amino acids. CDR3 protein: CATSIWTGGNYGYTF. In nucleotides, the CDR3 is TGTGCCACCAGCATTTGGACAGGGGGTAACTATGGCTACACCTTC. Variable domain in full (rest from reference TRBV15 and TRBJ1-2): DAMVIQNPRYQVTQFGKPVTLSCSQTLNHNVMYWYQQKSSQAPKLLFHYYDKDFNNEADTPDNFQSRRPNTSFCFLDIRSPGLGDTAMYLCATSIWTGGNYGYTFGSGTRLTVV.

A word on this clonotype: Possible read error: a much larger clone is one base away. The rearrangement joins TRBV10-3 to TRBJ1-1, with 9 bases fitting TRBD1. With 5 bases clipped from V and 1 base from J, the junction kept 8 bases outside the gene matches. This CDR3 is built from 16 residues. Germline V gives CDR1 ENHRY, CDR2 SYGVKD. This chain's CDR3 is CAISPPGTGTNTEAFF. The CDR3 DNA sequence: TGTGCCATCAGTCCACCCGGGACAGGGACGAACACTGAAGCTTTCTTT.

The V call is TRBV18, the J call TRBJ2-3, with TRBD2 identical over 7 bases. V was clipped by 5 bases and J by 2 bases; unmatched bases: 4. Germline CDR1 is KGHSH and CDR2 is LQKENI. This CDR3 contains 14 residues. The CDR3 reads CASSMRENTDTQYF. The CDR3 bases are TGTGCCAGCTCAATGCGGGAGAACACAGATACGCAGTATTTT. The full variable domain, in which reference TRBV18 and TRBJ2-3 provide the parts outside the CDR3, is NAGVMQNPRHLVRRRGQEARLRCSPMKGHSHVYWYRQLPEEGLKFMVYLQKENIIDESGMPKERFSAEFPKEGPSILRIQQVVRGDSAAYFCASSMRENTDTQYFGPGTRLTVL.

The J gene is TRBJ2-7, the V gene TRBV5-4, with D unclear. CDR3 length: 16 amino acids. Germline lookup yields CDR1 SGHNT and CDR2 YYREEE (reference sequence). Between the trimmed V and J ends, which lost 4 bases and 4 bases, there was a span of 21 bases. CDR3 amino acids: CASSAEPRPQLYEQYF. The CDR3 nucleotides read TGTGCCAGCAGCGCGGAACCTCGACCCCAGTTGTACGAGCAGTACTTC.

This clonotype was counted many times. The V call is TRBV12-3 or TRBV12-4, the J call TRBJ1-6; D is ambiguous. The CDR3 has 15 residues. V shed 3 bases and J shed 10 bases, with 16 bases lying between them. The CDR3 loop is CASSFQAVGGSPLHF. The CDR3 DNA reads TGTGCCAGCAGTTTTCAGGCTGTTGGCGGGTCACCCCTCCACTTT.

This chain connects TRBV30 to TRBJ2-7, with 7 nucleotides matching TRBD1. CDR1 GTSNPN and CDR2 SVGIG come from the germline V gene (reference sequence). This CDR3 comprises 13 residues. Trimming took 0 bases from V and 4 from J; bases not matched to a gene: 3. The CDR3 coding sequence is TGTGCCTGGAGTGTCGGGACAGCTTACGAGCAGTACTTC. Translation gives CAWSVGTAYEQYF.

This clonotype was seen many times. The chain uses TRBV20-1 and TRBJ2-7, with D possibly being TRBD1 (6 bases). This CDR3 contains 11 residues. Germline lookup yields CDR1 DFQATT and CDR2 SNEGSKA (reference sequence). V was clipped by 6 bases and J by 6 bases, with 12 bases between them. CDR3 coding DNA: TGCAGTGCCCAAGGCAGGGGCGAGCAGTACTTC. Translated: CSAQGRGEQYF.

This clonotype came up many times. V is TRBV30 and J is TRBJ1-4; D gene ambiguous. V was pared by 1 base and J by 0 bases, with 12 bases between. CDR3 length equals 16 residues. Germline V gene lookup returns CDR1 GTSNPN and CDR2 SVGIG (reference sequence). The chain's CDR3 is CAWSDGRPATNEKLFF. CDR3 sequence (DNA): TGTGCCTGGAGTGATGGCAGACCTGCAACTAATGAAAAACTGTTTTTT.

This clonotype was seen ten or more times. This rearrangement joins TRBV12-3 or TRBV12-4 to TRBJ1-5, with D tentatively TRBD1 (6 bases). This CDR3 has 15 residues. V was cut by 4 bases and J by 0 bases, with 10 bases left in between. CDR3 sequence reads: CASSSRGHSNQPQHF. In nucleotides, the CDR3 is TGTGCCAGCAGTTCCAGGGGTCATAGCAATCAGCCCCAGCATTTT.

This clonotype was observed many times. The J gene is TRBJ1-4, the V gene TRBV7-8; D not certain. V was cut by 3 bases and J by 2 bases, with 10 bases left in between. This CDR3 contains 15 residues. Germline V lookup: CDR1 SGHVS, CDR2 FQNEAQ. The CDR3, as DNA: TGTGCCAGCAGCTTCCTCAGAAGTACTAATGAAAAACTGTTTTTT. This sequence encodes CASSFLRSTNEKLFF.